One and the same sample provided the 30 T cell receptor beta chains below, sequenced in a study of breast tumors, draining lymph nodes, adjacent tissues. Axillary draining lymph nodes of breast cancer patients supplied the node samples. Each CDR3 protein gets one entry after TCRdb re-called the multiplex PCR reads with MiXCR. The data contain around 130,000 distinct CDR3 sequences, around 21% of them singletons. The sequencing input was axillary lymph node tissue. Every receptor here comes from a female donor with breast cancer. Some clones in this sample may be carry-over from other donors' samples.

This chain joins TRBV6-5 and TRBJ2-2; 14 bases map to TRBD2. The CDR3 is made up of 19 amino acids. Germline V CDR1 and CDR2: MNHEY, SVGAGI. Losses at the gene ends were 0 bases for V and 6 bases for J; bases not matched to a gene: 9. CDR3 sequence (DNA): TGTGCCAGCAGTTACTCGTATGGCGGGACTAGCGGGAGAGCCGGGGAGCTGTTTTTT. Its protein product is CASSYSYGGTSGRAGELFF.

This clonotype was seen many times. The chain joins TRBV19 to TRBJ1-5; TRBD1 agrees at 9 bases. The CDR3 extends over 17 amino acids. Germline trimming cut 4 bases from V and 5 bases from J; bases unmatched to any gene: 12. Looked up from germline, CDR1 is LNHDA and CDR2 is SQIVND (reference sequence). In nucleotides, the CDR3 is TGTGCCAGTAGTAGCTCGCACAGGGGGCGGCAATATCAGCCCCAGCATTTT. Translating gives CASSSSHRGRQYQPQHF.

This clonotype has ten or more counts. The chain couples TRBV29-1 to TRBJ2-7; the D call may be TRBD1 or TRBD2 (7 bases each). Germline V gene lookup returns CDR1 SQVTM and CDR2 ANQGSEA. The germline V and J ends were trimmed by 3 bases and 5 bases, with 14 bases remaining between them. This CDR3 region has 13 residues. This chain's CDR3 is CSVDLGGTDEQYF. The CDR3 DNA follows: TGCAGCGTTGATTTGGGGGGGACAGACGAGCAGTACTTC.

Remarks on this clonotype: Germline and junction disagree at one end, which may indicate a read error. The V gene is TRBV19, the J gene TRBJ1-5, with D tentatively TRBD1 (6 bases). Per germline, CDR1 LNHDA and CDR2 SQIVND (reference sequence). The CDR3 extends over 18 amino acids. The CDR3 loop reads CASSIQGQGGSSNRPQHF. CDR3 DNA: TGTGCCAGTAGTATTCAGGGGCAGGGAGGGAGCAGCAATCGGCCCCAGCATTTT.

Ten or more counts support this clonotype. V is TRBV5-1 and J is TRBJ2-7; D gene unclear. In germline, CDR1 is SGHRS, CDR2 YFSETQ. Deletions cut 0 bases from V and 3 bases from J, with 10 bases between. The length of the CDR3 is 14 residues. This CDR3 is CASSLGSVLYEQYF. The CDR3 nucleotides read TGCGCCAGCAGCTTGGGTTCAGTACTCTACGAGCAGTACTTC.

This clonotype was observed at least ten times. The chain recombines TRBV27 with TRBJ2-7, with D tentatively TRBD1 (7 bases). CDR3 size: 15 residues. The germline CDR1 and CDR2 sequences are MNHEY and SMNVEV (reference sequence). V lost 6 bases and J 4 bases, leaving 19 bases between the germline ends. CDR3 protein: CASSPRGDRRYEQYF. The CDR3 region has the DNA TGTGCCAGCAGCCCCAGGGGGGACCGAAGGTACGAGCAGTACTTC.

This clonotype has a handful of counts. One junction end disagrees with the germline gene, perhaps due to a read error. This chain uses TRBV14 with TRBJ2-7; tentative D call: TRBD2 (6 bases). This CDR3 comprises 15 residues. The germline gives CDR1 SGHDN, CDR2 FVKESK. The CDR3 nucleotides are TGTGCCAGCAGCCAAGCGGGTAGCGGACGCTACGAGCAGCACTTC. Translation: CASSQAGSGRYEQHF.

This clonotype was counted ten times or more. The chain combines TRBV6-9 with TRBJ1-3; D call uncertain. The CDR3 covers 15 residues. V gave up 8 bases and J gave up 7 bases, with 21 bases separating them. CDR1 and CDR2 (germline): MNHGY, SVAAGI. The CDR3 reads CASPSKRVIENTIYF. CDR3 nucleotide sequence: TGTGCCAGCCCCTCTAAGAGGGTCATAGAGAACACCATATATTTT.

This clonotype appeared many times. The V and J genes are TRBV19 and TRBJ1-2; no clear D. In germline, CDR1 is LNHDA, CDR2 SQIVND (reference sequence). V lost 1 base, J lost 5 bases, and 11 bases lay in between. The CDR3 has 14 residues. The CDR3 nucleotides are TGTGCCAGTAGTATAGGAGGGCCAGGATATGGCTACACCTTC. It is translated as CASSIGGPGYGYTF.

This clonotype occurred a few times. J is TRBJ1-2 and V is TRBV28, with D unresolved. Germline V gives CDR1 MDHEN, CDR2 SYDVKM. V was cut by 2 bases and J by 5 bases, with 3 bases left in between. The CDR3 extends over 11 amino acids. CDR3 amino acids: CASSLRYGYTF. The CDR3 DNA reads TGTGCCAGCAGTTTAAGATATGGCTACACCTTC.

This clonotype was seen repeatedly, ten times or more. The J gene is TRBJ2-2, the V gene TRBV19, with TRBD1 as a possible D gene (5 bases). This CDR3 spans 16 amino acids. V dropped 4 bases and J dropped 2 bases, with 14 bases sitting between them. Germline V gene sequence: CDR1 LNHDA, CDR2 SQIVND (reference sequence). The CDR3 sequence: CASSKERGHNTGELFF. CDR3 nucleotide sequence: TGTGCCAGTAGTAAGGAACGTGGACACAACACCGGGGAGCTGTTTTTT.

This clonotype appeared a few times. V usage is TRBV28 and J usage is TRBJ2-1, with 12 bases lining up with TRBD2. The trim removed 4 bases at V and 7 bases at J, leaving 8 bases unmatched. The CDR3 spans 16 residues. From germline, CDR1 is MDHEN and CDR2 SYDVKM. Here the CDR3 DNA reads TGTGCCAGCAGTTCCTGGACTAGCGGGAAAAAGAATGAGCAGTTCTTC. Protein sequence: CASSSWTSGKKNEQFF.

There are many counts of this clonotype. The V call is TRBV20-1, the J call TRBJ2-7; either TRBD1 or TRBD2 may supply D (5 bases each). V lost 1 base to trimming and J lost 3 bases, with 7 bases between them. Per germline, CDR1 DFQATT and CDR2 SNEGSKA (reference sequence). This CDR3 is built from 12 residues. CDR3 sequence (DNA): TGCAGTGCTAGAGGGGACGACTACGAGCAGTACTTC. Its protein product is CSARGDDYEQYF.

This clonotype was counted at least ten times. The V and J genes are TRBV19 and TRBJ1-3, with D unresolved. V lost 0 bases, J lost 2 bases, and 8 bases lay in between. The CDR3 is made up of 15 amino acids. Germline-derived CDR1 and CDR2 are LNHDA and SQIVND (reference sequence). CDR3 nucleotides: TGTGCCAGTAGTATAGAAGGGCTGGCTGGAAACACCATATATTTT. It encodes CASSIEGLAGNTIYF.

This clonotype showed up many times. The genes are TRBV4-1 and TRBJ2-3; D may be TRBD2 (6 bases). CDR1 MGHRA and CDR2 YSYEKL come from the germline V gene. Trimming stripped 3 bases from V and 0 bases from J, with 22 bases between. CDR3 length equals 19 residues. The CDR3 loop reads CASSQDIPGLFSSTDTQYF. The CDR3 region has the DNA TGCGCCAGCAGCCAGGATATCCCAGGACTATTCTCTAGCACAGATACGCAGTATTTT.

This clonotype showed up just a few times. A much more abundant neighbour one base away suggests this may be a read error. The conserved final phenylalanine or tryptophan is absent from the CDR3, which likely points to a read error. CDR3 DNA: TGCGCCAGCAGCTTGGAAGGACAGTATAATTCACCCCTCCACCTT. Amino acids: CASSLEGQYNSPLHL. The chain employs TRBV5-1 and TRBJ1-6; the D gene is possibly TRBD1 (6 bases). Trimming cost V 0 bases and J 4 bases, with 8 bases left between them. Germline V CDR1 and CDR2: SGHRS, YFSETQ. CDR3 length equals 15 residues.

This clonotype was seen at least ten times. This rearrangement joins TRBV19 to TRBJ2-1; 10 bases match TRBD2. Per the germline V gene, CDR1 is LNHDA and CDR2 is SQIVND (reference sequence). The CDR3 extends over 15 amino acids. After removal of 3 bases from V and 9 bases from J, the junction contained 8 bases not matched to a gene. CDR3 amino acids: CASSILAGAGGEQFF. The DNA of the CDR3 is TGTGCCAGTAGTATCCTAGCGGGAGCTGGTGGTGAGCAGTTCTTC.

This clonotype was seen repeatedly, ten times or more. The V and J genes are TRBV20-1 and TRBJ2-7, with 11 bases that match TRBD1. The V gene end was trimmed by 5 bases and the J gene end by 4 bases; junction bases not matched to a gene: 7. This CDR3 comprises 14 residues. Per the germline V gene, CDR1 is DFQATT and CDR2 is SNEGSKA (reference sequence). CDR3 sequence reads: CSAATGTGGYEQYF. In DNA form, the CDR3 reads TGCAGTGCTGCAACCGGGACAGGGGGTTACGAGCAGTACTTC.

In this sample, this clonotype turned up many times. This rearrangement joins TRBV9 to TRBJ2-1; 10 bases are shared with TRBD2. Germline-derived CDR1 and CDR2 are SGDLS and YYNGEE. The CDR3 is 16 residues long. V lost 2 bases, J lost 0 bases, and 2 bases stayed unmatched. The CDR3 loop is CASSVSSGGSYNEQFF. CDR3 bases: TGTGCCAGCAGCGTGTCTAGCGGGGGCTCCTACAATGAGCAGTTCTTC.

This clonotype was recorded at least ten times. The V call is TRBV5-1, the J call TRBJ2-7; D gene ambiguous. This CDR3 comprises 11 residues. The germline CDR1 and CDR2 sequences are SGHRS and YFSETQ. V was clipped by 1 base and J by 5 bases, with 4 bases between them. CDR3 nucleotide sequence: TGCGCCAGCAGCTTGTACGACGAGCAGTACTTC. Residues: CASSLYDEQYF.

At least ten counts were recorded for this clonotype. The V call is TRBV5-8, the J call TRBJ2-2, with D unresolved. Germline V gives CDR1 SGHTS, CDR2 YDEGEE. This CDR3 region has 14 residues. Trimming removed 0 bases from V and 2 bases from J, with 5 bases in between. The CDR3 bases are TGTGCCAGCAGCTTGGTGCTAAACACCGGGGAGCTGTTTTTT. Protein sequence: CASSLVLNTGELFF. Full variable domain (missing parts from reference TRBV5-8 and TRBJ2-2): EAGVTQSPTHLIKTRGQQATLRCSPISGHTSVYWYQQALGLGLQFLLWYDEGEERNRGNFPPRFSGRQFPNYSSELNVNALELEDSALYLCASSLVLNTGELFFGEGSRLTVL.

This chain uses TRBV4-1 with TRBJ1-5, with a weak D call TRBD1 (6 bases). Germline V gene lookup returns CDR1 MGHRA and CDR2 YSYEKL. Trimming pared 1 base from V and 1 base from J, leaving 17 bases between. The CDR3 loop spans 18 amino acids. In DNA form, the CDR3 reads TGCGCCAGCAGCCAAGGGGGACCCCTCGGGGGCAGCAATCAGCCCCAGCATTTT. It codes for CASSQGGPLGGSNQPQHF.

This clonotype was seen at least ten times. This chain uses TRBV30 with TRBJ1-4; D call uncertain. The germline V gene encodes CDR1 GTSNPN and CDR2 SVGIG (reference sequence). The CDR3 loop spans 13 amino acids. Trimming pared 1 base from V and 8 bases from J, leaving 11 bases between. DNA of the CDR3: TGTGCCTGGAGTGCAGGACGGCTGGAAAAACTGTTTTTT. Protein sequence: CAWSAGRLEKLFF. Full variable domain (outside the CDR3, taken from reference TRBV30 and TRBJ1-4): SQTIHQWPATLVQPVGSPLSLECTVEGTSNPNLYWYRQAAGRGLQLLFYSVGIGQISSEVPQNLSASRPQDRQFILSSKKLLLSDSGFYLCAWSAGRLEKLFFGSGTQLSVL.

This clonotype was observed many times. This chain links TRBV5-6 with TRBJ1-5; 12 nucleotides line up with TRBD1. The germline gives CDR1 SGHDT, CDR2 YYEEEE. This CDR3 contains 18 residues. V dropped 5 bases and J dropped 1; count of bases not matched to a gene: 10. CDR3 residues: CASSLGTGGFGSNQPQHF. In DNA form, the CDR3 reads TGTGCCAGCAGTCTCGGGACAGGGGGCTTTGGAAGCAATCAGCCCCAGCATTTT.

This clonotype appeared many times. CDR3: CASSQTSAGELFF. The CDR3 nucleotides are TGTGCCAGCAGCCAGACAAGTGCCGGGGAGCTGTTTTTT. This chain joins TRBV3-1 and TRBJ2-2; D gene uncertain. V lost 3 bases, J lost 6 bases, and 8 bases lay in between. This CDR3 has 13 residues. The germline CDR1 and CDR2 sequences are LGHDT and YNNKEL (reference sequence).

Here the CDR3 DNA reads TGTGCCAGCAGCCGTAGAGGGGCGGGGGACACTGAAGCTTTCTTT. Protein: CASSRRGAGDTEAFF. The rearrangement uses TRBV9 and TRBJ1-1; TRBD1 might be the D (5 bases). The ends were cut back, 4 bases at V and 3 bases at J, with 16 bases in the middle. The length of the CDR3 is 15 residues. Germline CDR1 SGDLS, CDR2 YYNGEE. Complete variable domain (other parts from reference TRBV9 and TRBJ1-1): DSGVTQTPKHLITATGQRVTLRCSPRSGDLSVYWYQQSLDQGLQFLIQYYNGEERAKGNILERFSAQQFPDLHSELNLSSLELGDSALYFCASSRRGAGDTEAFFGQGTRLTVV.

Regarding this clonotype: It may be a read error: a sequence one base away is much more abundant. This chain uses TRBV5-1 with TRBJ2-2; the D gene is possibly TRBD1 (6 bases). Germline V gene sequence: CDR1 SGHRS, CDR2 YFSETQ. The CDR3 extends over 13 amino acids. CDR3 coding DNA: TGCGCCAGCAGCTTAACAGGGACCGGGGAGCAGTTTTTT. Its translation is CASSLTGTGEQFF.

This clonotype was recorded at least ten times. The chain carries TRBV19 and TRBJ1-6; perhaps TRBD1 as D (6 bases). This CDR3 has 14 residues. V lost 3 bases to trimming and J lost 7 bases, with 10 bases between them. Per germline, CDR1 LNHDA and CDR2 SQIVND (reference sequence). CDR3 nucleotides: TGTGCCAGTAGTATGGGGGGCTCGAATTCACCCCTCCACTTT. Translated: CASSMGGSNSPLHF.

This clonotype was picked up many times. The chain recombines TRBV20-1 with TRBJ1-4; unclear D gene. The germline V gene has CDR1 DFQATT and CDR2 SNEGSKA (reference sequence). Trimming shortened V by 5 bases and J by 7 bases, and 23 bases separated the two germline ends. This CDR3 contains 16 residues. The CDR3 DNA is TGCAGTGCTTCACGGTCAGTCCTACGTGGAGGTGAAAAACTGTTTTTT. Translation gives CSASRSVLRGGEKLFF.

Of note for this clonotype: This sequence may be a read error, since a much larger clone differs from it by one base. V is TRBV6-5 and J is TRBJ2-2; 7 bases are a match to TRBD2. Germline V gene lookup returns CDR1 MNHEY and CDR2 SVGAGI. This CDR3 comprises 17 residues. The CDR3 loop reads CASSIGASGANAGELFF. The CDR3 coding sequence is TGTGCCAGCAGTATCGGGGCTAGCGGAGCGAACGCCGGGGAGCTGTTTTTT.